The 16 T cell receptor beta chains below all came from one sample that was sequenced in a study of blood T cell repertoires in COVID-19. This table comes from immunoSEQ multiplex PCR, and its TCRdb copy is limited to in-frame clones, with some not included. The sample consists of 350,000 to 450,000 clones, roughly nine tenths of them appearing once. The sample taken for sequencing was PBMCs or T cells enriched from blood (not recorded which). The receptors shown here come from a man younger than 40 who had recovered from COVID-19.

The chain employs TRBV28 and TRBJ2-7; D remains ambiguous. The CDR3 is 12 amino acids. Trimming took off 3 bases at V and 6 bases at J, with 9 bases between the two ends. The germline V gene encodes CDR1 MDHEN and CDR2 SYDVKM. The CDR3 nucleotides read TGTGCCAGCAGTTTTATCCTTCGCGAGCAGTACTTC. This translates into CASSFILREQYF.

CDR3 DNA: TGTGCCAGCAGTTTCCCCGGGAACACCGGGGAGCTGTTTTTT. It translates to CASSFPGNTGELFF. J is TRBJ2-2 and V is TRBV27; D is unclear. The CDR3 consists of 14 residues. V lost 3 bases and J 1 base, leaving 6 bases between the germline ends. Germline V gives CDR1 MNHEY, CDR2 SMNVEV (reference sequence).

CDR3 protein: CASSLAVGDEQFF. The CDR3 DNA sequence: TGTGCCAGCAGCTTGGCGGTTGGTGATGAGCAGTTCTTC. The V and J genes are TRBV5-4 and TRBJ2-1; D is unclear. Germline loops: CDR1 SGHNT, CDR2 YYREEE (reference sequence). Trimming left V 0 bases short and J 8 bases short, with 9 bases between. This CDR3 contains 13 residues.

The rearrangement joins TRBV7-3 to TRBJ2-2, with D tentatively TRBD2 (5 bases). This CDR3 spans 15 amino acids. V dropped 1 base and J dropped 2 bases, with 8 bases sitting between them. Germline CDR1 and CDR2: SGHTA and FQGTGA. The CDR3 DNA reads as TGTGCCAGCAGCTTAAGAGCGGCAAACACCGGGGAGCTGTTTTTT. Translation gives CASSLRAANTGELFF.

The CDR3, as DNA: TGTGCCAGCAGTGAAGAACGGACAGGCCCCGTTTCTGGAAACACCATATATTTT. Its protein is CASSEERTGPVSGNTIYF. The chain carries TRBV6-1 and TRBJ1-3, with TRBD1 matching 7 bases. CDR1 and CDR2 (germline): MNHNS, SASEGT. CDR3 size: 18 residues. The trim removed 1 base at V and 1 base at J, leaving 10 bases unmatched.

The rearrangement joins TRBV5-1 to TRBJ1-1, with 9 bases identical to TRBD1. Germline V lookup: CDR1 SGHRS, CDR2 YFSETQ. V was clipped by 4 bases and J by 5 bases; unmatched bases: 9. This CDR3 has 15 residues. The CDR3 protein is CASSVEGTGRTEAFF. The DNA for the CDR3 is TGCGCCAGCAGCGTAGAGGGGACAGGGAGGACTGAAGCTTTCTTT. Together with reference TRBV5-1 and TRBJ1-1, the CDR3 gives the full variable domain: KAGVTQTPRYLIKTRGQQVTLSCSPISGHRSVSWYQQTPGQGLQFLFEYFSETQRNKGNFPGRFSGRQFSNSRSEMNVSTLELGDSALYLCASSVEGTGRTEAFFGQGTRLTVV.

As DNA, the CDR3 is TGTGCCAGCAGAGCTCTAGCGGGAGGGTTGTGGGAGCAGTACTTC. It encodes CASRALAGGLWEQYF. V is TRBV27 and J is TRBJ2-7, with 12 bases matching TRBD2. The CDR3 spans 15 residues. CDR1 and CDR2 (germline): MNHEY, SMNVEV (reference sequence). Germline trimming cut 6 bases from V and 7 bases from J; bases unmatched to any gene: 10.

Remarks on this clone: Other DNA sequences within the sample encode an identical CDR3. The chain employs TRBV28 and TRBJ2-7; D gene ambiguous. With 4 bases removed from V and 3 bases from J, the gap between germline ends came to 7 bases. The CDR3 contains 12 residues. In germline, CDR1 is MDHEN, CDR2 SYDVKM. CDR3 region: CASSSGSYEQYF. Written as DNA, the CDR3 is TGTGCCAGCAGTTCGGGTAGCTACGAGCAGTACTTC.

The CDR3 DNA sequence: TGTGCCAGCAGTTTCGGGGGAATACCCATATACGAGCAGTACTTC. This codes for CASSFGGIPIYEQYF. The chain employs TRBV27 and TRBJ2-7; maybe TRBD2 (6 bases). CDR1 is MNHEY, CDR2 SMNVEV, per germline (reference sequence). Trimming took 3 bases from V and 4 from J, leaving 16 bases between them. This CDR3 has 15 amino acids.

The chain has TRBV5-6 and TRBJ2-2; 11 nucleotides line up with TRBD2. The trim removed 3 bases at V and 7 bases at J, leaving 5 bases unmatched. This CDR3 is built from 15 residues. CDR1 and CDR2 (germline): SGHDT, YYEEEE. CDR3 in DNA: TGTGCCAGCAGCTCGGGGACTAGCGGATTCGGGGAGCTGTTTTTT. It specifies CASSSGTSGFGELFF. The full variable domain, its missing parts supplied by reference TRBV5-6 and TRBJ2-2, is DAGVTQSPTHLIKTRGQQVTLRCSPKSGHDTVSWYQQALGQGPQFIFQYYEEEERQRGNFPDRFSGHQFPNYSSELNVNALLLGDSALYLCASSSGTSGFGELFFGEGSRLTVL.

The CDR3 DNA sequence: TGTGCCATCAGTGAGTCTTTAGAACGAAACATTCAGTACTTC. As protein: CAISESLERNIQYF. This rearrangement joins TRBV10-3 to TRBJ2-4; D is unresolved. Looked up from germline, CDR1 is ENHRY and CDR2 is SYGVKD. The CDR3 runs to 14 residues. V lost 0 bases and J lost 6, with 9 bases in between.

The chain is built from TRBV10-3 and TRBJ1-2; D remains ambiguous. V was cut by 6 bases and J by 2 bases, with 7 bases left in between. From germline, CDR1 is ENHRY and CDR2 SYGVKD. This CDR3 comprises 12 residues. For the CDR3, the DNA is TGTGCCATCAGCCCTTTAAACTATGGCTACACCTTC. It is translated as CAISPLNYGYTF.

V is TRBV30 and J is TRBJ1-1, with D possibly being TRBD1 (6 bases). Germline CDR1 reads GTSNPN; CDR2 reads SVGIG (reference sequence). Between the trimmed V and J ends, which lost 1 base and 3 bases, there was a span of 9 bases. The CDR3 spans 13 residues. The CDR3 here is CAWSGRTDTEAFF. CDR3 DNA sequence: TGTGCCTGGAGTGGTCGGACAGACACTGAAGCTTTCTTT.

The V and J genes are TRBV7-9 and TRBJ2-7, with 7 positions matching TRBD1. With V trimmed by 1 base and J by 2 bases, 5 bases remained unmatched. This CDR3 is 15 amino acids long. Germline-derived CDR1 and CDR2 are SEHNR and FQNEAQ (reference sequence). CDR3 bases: TGTGCCAGCAGCTTAGTGGGGACAGCCACCTACGAGCAGTACTTC. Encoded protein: CASSLVGTATYEQYF.

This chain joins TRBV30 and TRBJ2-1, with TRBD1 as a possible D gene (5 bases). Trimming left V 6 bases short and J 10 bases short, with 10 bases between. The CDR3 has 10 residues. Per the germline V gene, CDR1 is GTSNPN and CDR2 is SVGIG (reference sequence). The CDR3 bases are TGTGCCTGCAGGGTTGGCGAGCAGTTCTTC. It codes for CACRVGEQFF.

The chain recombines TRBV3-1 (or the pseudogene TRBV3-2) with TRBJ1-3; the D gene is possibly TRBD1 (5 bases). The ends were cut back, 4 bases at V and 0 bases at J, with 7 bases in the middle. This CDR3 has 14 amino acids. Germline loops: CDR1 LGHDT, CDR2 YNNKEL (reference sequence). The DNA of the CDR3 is TGTGCCAGCAGCCCCAGGGACTCTGGAAACACCATATATTTT. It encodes CASSPRDSGNTIYF.